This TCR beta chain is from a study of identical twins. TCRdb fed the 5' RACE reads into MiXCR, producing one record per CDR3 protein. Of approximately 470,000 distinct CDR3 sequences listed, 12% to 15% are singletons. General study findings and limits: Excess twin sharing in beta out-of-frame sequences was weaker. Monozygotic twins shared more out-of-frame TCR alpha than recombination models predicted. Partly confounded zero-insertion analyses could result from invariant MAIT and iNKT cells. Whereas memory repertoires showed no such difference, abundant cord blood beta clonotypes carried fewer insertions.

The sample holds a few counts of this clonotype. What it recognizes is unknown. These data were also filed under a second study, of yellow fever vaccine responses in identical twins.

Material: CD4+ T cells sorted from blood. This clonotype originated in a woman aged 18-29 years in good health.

The CDR3 loop reads CASSLAGQSKNIQYF. The CDR3 nucleotides read TGTGCCAGCAGTTTAGCCGGACAGTCCAAAAACATTCAGTACTTC. The V gene is TRBV28, the J gene TRBJ2-4; D possibly corresponds to TRBD1 (6 bases). The V gene lost 2 bases and the J gene lost 2 bases, with 10 bases spanning the gap. Germline CDR1 and CDR2: MDHEN and SYDVKM. The CDR3 covers 15 residues.